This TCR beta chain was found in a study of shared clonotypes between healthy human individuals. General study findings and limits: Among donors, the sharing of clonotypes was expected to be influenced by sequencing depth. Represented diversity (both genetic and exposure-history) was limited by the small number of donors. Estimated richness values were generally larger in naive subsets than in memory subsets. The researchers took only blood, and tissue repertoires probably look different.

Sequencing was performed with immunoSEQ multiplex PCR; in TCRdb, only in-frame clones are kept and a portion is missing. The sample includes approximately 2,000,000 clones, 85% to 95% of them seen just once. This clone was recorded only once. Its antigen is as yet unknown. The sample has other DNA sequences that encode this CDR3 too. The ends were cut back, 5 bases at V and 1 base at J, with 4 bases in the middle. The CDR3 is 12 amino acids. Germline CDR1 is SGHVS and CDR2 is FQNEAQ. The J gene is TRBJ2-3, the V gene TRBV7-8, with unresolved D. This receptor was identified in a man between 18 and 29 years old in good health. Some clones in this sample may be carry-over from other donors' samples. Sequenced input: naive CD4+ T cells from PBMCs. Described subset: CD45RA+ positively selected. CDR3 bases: TGTGCCAGCAGCCTACGCACAGATACGCAGTATTTT. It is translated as CASSLRTDTQYF.